This note documents a single T cell receptor beta chain sequence. The data belong to a study of blood T cell repertoires in COVID-19. Study information: Specimens from acute and convalescent COVID-19 originated in the United States, Italy and Spain. Nucleic acid was either cDNA or gDNA, and it came from T cells, B-cell-depleted T cells, or PBMCs.

Authors' processing steps: Reference gene primer amplification in the assay estimated nucleated cell counts. Libraries were prepared by immunoSEQ multiplex PCR; TCRdb keeps only in-frame clonotypes and omits some of them. V and J calls and clone size are copied from that table; D and trimming were computed from the DNA. The data contain fewer than 200,000 clones, more than 75% of them seen just once; the ten biggest clones take up just under 0.9%. This CDR3 is 18 amino acids long. Germline V gene data show CDR1 as SGHRS and CDR2 as YFSETQ. V was shortened by 4 bases and J by 6 bases, with 27 bases between the two germline ends.

The specimen was peripheral blood. The chain links TRBV5-1 to TRBJ2-3; TRBD1 is a possible D gene (5 bases). The clonotype originates from a woman under 30 who had recovered from COVID-19. The CDR3 reads CASSEGQTVSPGVDTQYF. The CDR3 DNA follows: TGCGCCAGCAGCGAAGGACAAACGGTCAGTCCTGGAGTGGATACGCAGTATTTT.